Below, one TCR beta chain is given with its context. Source study methods: Reference gene primer amplification gave nucleated cell count estimates. Clones were read by immunoSEQ multiplex PCR, and TCRdb kept only the in-frame ones, dropping some. That table furnishes V, J and clone size, whereas the DNA furnished D and trimming. In the table there are about 140,000 clones, around 80% of which are singletons. The sample originates from a study of blood T cell repertoires in COVID-19. Study-wide context: Acute and convalescent COVID-19 samples came from the United States, Italy and Spain.

V lost 6 bases to trimming and J lost 3 bases; unmatched junction nucleotides: 4. CDR3 size: 14 residues. CDR1 is SGHKS and CDR2 is YYEKEE in the germline V gene (reference sequence). Specimen: peripheral blood. The chain joins TRBV5-5 to TRBJ2-2; 8 nucleotides align to TRBD1. This TCR came from a man aged 55 to 70 with acute or convalescent COVID-19. The CDR3 bases are TGTGCCAGCAAAGGGACAGGCGACACCGGGGAGCTGTTTTTT. Its protein is CASKGTGDTGELFF.